The present TCR beta chain was sequenced within a study of OX40 agonist ivuxolimab in advanced cancers. The sample holds a few counts of this clone. Assay: immunoSEQ multiplex PCR; the TCRdb copy retains only in-frame clones and omits some. The data show 55,000 to 80,000 clones, more than 75% seen once. The sequence was collected from an adult with an advanced solid tumor such as melanoma, head and neck, liver or kidney cancer. The specimen comprised CD4+ or CD8+ T cells sorted from blood, sampled in a trial of the OX40 agonist ivuxolimab.

CDR3 loop: CASSFLAGGPDEQFF. The CDR3 DNA is TGCGCCAGCAGCTTTCTAGCGGGGGGCCCGGATGAGCAGTTCTTC. This chain joins TRBV5-1 and TRBJ2-1; 11 bases map to TRBD2. Germline V gives CDR1 SGHRS, CDR2 YFSETQ. The junction had 6 bases not matched to a gene; V was cut back by 2 bases and J by 8 bases. This CDR3 has 15 residues. Full variable domain (missing parts from reference TRBV5-1 and TRBJ2-1): KAGVTQTPRYLIKTRGQQVTLSCSPISGHRSVSWYQQTPGQGLQFLFEYFSETQRNKGNFPGRFSGRQFSNSRSEMNVSTLELGDSALYLCASSFLAGGPDEQFFGPGTRLTVL.